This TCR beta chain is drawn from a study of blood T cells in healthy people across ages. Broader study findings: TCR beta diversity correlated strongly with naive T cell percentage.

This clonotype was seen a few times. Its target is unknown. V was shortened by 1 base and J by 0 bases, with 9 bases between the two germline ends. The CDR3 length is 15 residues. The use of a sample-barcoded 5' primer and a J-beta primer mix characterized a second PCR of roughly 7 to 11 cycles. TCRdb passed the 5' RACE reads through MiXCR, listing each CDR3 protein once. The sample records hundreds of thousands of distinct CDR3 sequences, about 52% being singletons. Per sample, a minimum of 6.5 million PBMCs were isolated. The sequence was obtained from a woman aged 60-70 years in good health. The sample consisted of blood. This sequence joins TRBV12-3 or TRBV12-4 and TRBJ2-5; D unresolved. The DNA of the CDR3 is TGTGCCAGCAGTTTAGGGGGAAGGGACCAAGAGACCCAGTACTTC. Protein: CASSLGGRDQETQYF.